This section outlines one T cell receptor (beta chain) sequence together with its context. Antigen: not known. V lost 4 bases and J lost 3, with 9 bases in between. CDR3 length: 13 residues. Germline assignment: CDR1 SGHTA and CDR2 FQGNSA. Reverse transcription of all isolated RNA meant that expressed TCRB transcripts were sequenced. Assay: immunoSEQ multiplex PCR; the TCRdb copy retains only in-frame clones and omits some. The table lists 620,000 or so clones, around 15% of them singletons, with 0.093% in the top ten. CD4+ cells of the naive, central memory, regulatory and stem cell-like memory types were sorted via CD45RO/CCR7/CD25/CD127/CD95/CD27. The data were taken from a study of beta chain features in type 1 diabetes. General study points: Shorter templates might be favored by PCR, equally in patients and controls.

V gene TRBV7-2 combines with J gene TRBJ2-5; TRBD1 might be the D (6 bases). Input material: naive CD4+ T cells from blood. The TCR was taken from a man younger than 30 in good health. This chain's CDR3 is CASSSGAKETQYF. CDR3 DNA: TGTGCCAGCAGCTCAGGGGCAAAAGAGACCCAGTACTTC.